The 10 T cell receptor beta chains below were found in one sample sequenced in a study of graft-versus-host responses after intestinal transplantation. No cognate antigen is known for these TCRs. Sequenced by immunoSEQ multiplex PCR; TCRdb stores in-frame clones only, minus some. Found here are about 88,000 clones, under 95% of them singletons; the top ten hold about 0.38%. The material sequenced was unstimulated CD4+ T cells sorted from spleen or lymph node cells, taken before transplant. The receptors here all came from a human donor who was the organ donor for an intestinal transplant.

This clone occurred once. The V and J genes are TRBV6-6 and TRBJ1-2, with TRBD1 matching over 9 bases. Germline loops: CDR1 MNHNY, CDR2 SVGAGI (reference sequence). After removal of 0 bases from V and 6 bases from J, the junction contained 5 bases not matched to a gene. The CDR3 runs to 15 residues. CDR3 nucleotides: TGTGCCAGCAGTTACTCACGGGACAGGGTCGATGGCTACACCTTC. Translated, it gives CASSYSRDRVDGYTF.

J is TRBJ2-7 and V is TRBV28; the match to TRBD2 covers 8 bases. J gave up 5 bases and V 6 bases, and 9 bases lay outside the gene matches. This CDR3 has 14 amino acids. Looked up from germline, CDR1 is MDHEN and CDR2 is SYDVKM. The CDR3 nucleotides are TGTGCCAGCAGACTATCAGTTAGCGGGAACGAGCAGTACTTC. Its protein is CASRLSVSGNEQYF.

The rearrangement links TRBV6-1 to TRBJ2-3; 8 nucleotides agree with TRBD2. V was pared by 2 bases and J by 0 bases, with 4 bases of the junction left unmatched. CDR1 and CDR2 (germline): MNHNS, SASEGT. CDR3 length equals 16 residues. The CDR3 coding sequence is TGTGCCAGCAGTGAAAGAACTAGCGGTAGCACAGATACGCAGTATTTT. It encodes CASSERTSGSTDTQYF.

This sequence joins TRBV18 and TRBJ2-5; 8 bases agree with TRBD1. CDR1 is KGHSH and CDR2 is LQKENI in the germline V gene. The CDR3 has 14 residues. The J segment lost 4 bases and the V segment lost 5 bases, leaving 6 bases of the junction unmatched. The CDR3 bases are TGTGCCAGCTCAGGACAGGGCCAAGTAGAGACCCAGTACTTC. Translated, it gives CASSGQGQVETQYF. The full variable domain, with the rest looked up from reference TRBV18 and TRBJ2-5, is NAGVMQNPRHLVRRRGQEARLRCSPMKGHSHVYWYRQLPEEGLKFMVYLQKENIIDESGMPKERFSAEFPKEGPSILRIQQVVRGDSAAYFCASSGQGQVETQYFGPGTRLLVL.

The genes are TRBV14 and TRBJ1-3, with 9 bases that match TRBD1. Trimming cost V 6 bases and J 4 bases; bases outside gene matches: 4. Germline assignment: CDR1 SGHDN and CDR2 FVKESK. CDR3 length: 14 amino acids. The CDR3 nucleotides read TGTGCCAGCAGGCGGACAGGGGTCGGAAACACCATATATTTT. Translated, it gives CASRRTGVGNTIYF. Combining the CDR3 with reference TRBV14 and TRBJ1-3 gives the whole variable domain EAGVTQFPSHSVIEKGQTVTLRCDPISGHDNLYWYRRVMGKEIKFLLHFVKESKQDESGMPNNRFLAERTGGTYSTLKVQPAELEDSGVYFCASRRTGVGNTIYFGEGSWLTVV.

This rearrangement joins TRBV14 to TRBJ2-7; D uncertain. CDR3 size: 13 residues. Trimming took off 4 bases at V and 3 bases at J, with 10 bases between the two ends. Germline V gene data show CDR1 as SGHDN and CDR2 as FVKESK. The CDR3 DNA follows: TGTGCCAGCAGCCGTCGGTCCCTCTACGAGCAGTACTTC. This encodes CASSRRSLYEQYF.

The chain is built from TRBV19 and TRBJ2-7; D ambiguous. The CDR3 contains 13 residues. CDR1 and CDR2 (germline): LNHDA, SQIVND (reference sequence). With 4 bases removed from V and 5 bases from J, the gap between germline ends came to 12 bases. The CDR3 spells CASSKTPQDEQYF. For the CDR3, the DNA is TGTGCCAGTAGTAAGACCCCTCAGGACGAGCAGTACTTC.

The chain joins TRBV30 to TRBJ1-5; 9 nucleotides agree with TRBD1. With 3 bases clipped from V and 4 bases from J, the junction kept 4 bases outside the gene matches. The CDR3 loop spans 14 amino acids. Per germline, CDR1 GTSNPN and CDR2 SVGIG (reference sequence). CDR3 in DNA: TGTGCCTGGAGAGGGACAGGGTCTAATCAGCCCCAGCATTTT. Amino acids: CAWRGTGSNQPQHF.

The chain links TRBV5-1 to TRBJ2-1; TRBD2 matches at 14 bases. The V gene's germline CDR1 is SGHRS and CDR2 YFSETQ. This CDR3 is 20 amino acids long. J was trimmed by 0 bases and V by 7 bases; bases with no gene match: 15. CDR3 residues: CASGETWTSGGPLSYNEQFF. The CDR3 DNA follows: TGCGCCAGCGGCGAAACCTGGACTAGCGGGGGGCCCCTCTCCTACAATGAGCAGTTCTTC.

The gene calls are TRBV27 and TRBJ2-7, with 8 bases that match TRBD1. Trimming took 6 bases from V and 3 from J; bases not matched to a gene: 7. The CDR3 is made up of 14 amino acids. Per germline, CDR1 MNHEY and CDR2 SMNVEV (reference sequence). This CDR3 reads CASRPTGDHYEQYF. CDR3 sequence (DNA): TGTGCCAGCAGACCGACAGGGGACCACTACGAGCAGTACTTC.